This passage covers 17 T cell receptor beta chains from one sample sequenced in a study of metastatic and nonmetastatic thyroid tumors. Among the patients, none had received any treatment before thyroid surgery. Via MiXCR, TCRdb re-called the PCR reads. The data show around 18,000 clones, more than 25% seen once. The sequencing input was tumor tissue. Receptors were obtained from a female donor with papillary thyroid cancer or a benign thyroid nodule (not recorded which). Some clones in this sample may be carry-over from other donors' samples.

This clone is categorized as medium-sized. The sample has other DNA sequences that encode this CDR3 too. The genes are TRBV9 and TRBJ2-7, with 7 nucleotides matching TRBD1. With 0 bases clipped from V and 2 bases from J, the junction kept 5 bases outside the gene matches. From germline, CDR1 is SGDLS and CDR2 YYNGEE. The CDR3 has 15 residues. The CDR3 sequence: CASSVGRQGTYEQYF. The CDR3 region has the DNA TGTGCCAGCAGCGTAGGGAGACAGGGAACCTACGAGCAGTACTTC.

This clone is medium-sized. The chain employs TRBV20-1 and TRBJ2-5, with D perhaps TRBD1 (6 bases). CDR3 size: 14 residues. CDR1 DFQATT and CDR2 SNEGSKA come from the germline V gene (reference sequence). Trimming shortened V by 1 base and J by 1 base, and 10 bases separated the two germline ends. The CDR3 is CSARGGQLQETQYF. The CDR3 DNA sequence: TGCAGTGCTAGAGGTGGACAGCTCCAAGAGACCCAGTACTTC.

This clone was observed at least ten times. A much bigger clone sits one base away, suggesting this may be a read error. The sample carries other DNA sequences with the same CDR3. V is TRBV28 and J is TRBJ2-7; 9 bases match TRBD1. The length of the CDR3 is 14 residues. Germline V gene sequence: CDR1 MDHEN, CDR2 SYDVKM. The DNA of the CDR3 is TGTGCTAGCAGTTCCAAAGGGACAGGGATTGTGCAGTACTTC. It specifies CASSSKGTGIVQYF.

V is TRBV9 and J is TRBJ2-1; the D gene is possibly TRBD2 (5 bases). The CDR3 loop spans 16 amino acids. Germline V lookup: CDR1 SGDLS, CDR2 YYNGEE. With 8 bases removed from V and 6 bases from J, the gap between germline ends came to 24 bases. This chain's CDR3 is CARPEYSVPGPNEQFF. In nucleotides, the CDR3 is TGTGCCAGACCCGAATATAGCGTGCCTGGCCCCAATGAGCAGTTCTTC.

This clone was counted only a few times. The rearrangement links TRBV2 to TRBJ2-3, with 9 bases identical to TRBD2. J lost 7 bases, V lost 2 bases, and 10 bases had no gene match. In germline, CDR1 is SNHLY, CDR2 FYNNEI. The CDR3 sequence is 16 residues long. CDR3 loop: CASSEYGGRAGHTQYF. CDR3 DNA sequence: TGTGCCAGCAGTGAATACGGCGGGAGGGCCGGCCATACGCAGTATTTT. The complete variable domain, with remaining parts taken from reference TRBV2 and TRBJ2-3, reads EPEVTQTPSHQVTQMGQEVILRCVPISNHLYFYWYRQILGQKVEFLVSFYNNEISEKSEIFDDQFSVERPDGSNFTLKIRSTKLEDSAMYFCASSEYGGRAGHTQYFGPGTRLTVL.

This clone occurred many times. The chain uses TRBV14 and TRBJ2-3; D gene unclear. Germline assignment: CDR1 SGHDN and CDR2 FVKESK. The CDR3 totals 17 residues. Trimming left V 1 base short and J 1 base short, with 15 bases between. CDR3 coding DNA: TGTGCCAGCAGCCAAGTCCCCTCAGGCCCCCGCACAGATACGCAGTATTTT. The encoded protein is CASSQVPSGPRTDTQYF. The entire variable domain, with the rest obtained from reference TRBV14 and TRBJ2-3, is as follows: EAGVTQFPSHSVIEKGQTVTLRCDPISGHDNLYWYRRVMGKEIKFLLHFVKESKQDESGMPNNRFLAERTGGTYSTLKVQPAELEDSGVYFCASSQVPSGPRTDTQYFGPGTRLTVL.

The chain employs TRBV6-5 and TRBJ1-2, with 9 bases identical to TRBD1. With 4 bases clipped from V and 8 bases from J, the junction kept 11 bases outside the gene matches. Germline V gene data show CDR1 as MNHEY and CDR2 as SVGAGI. CDR3 length equals 15 residues. CDR3 protein: CASSFTQGAQTGYTF. In DNA, the CDR3 is TGTGCCAGCAGTTTCACACAGGGGGCGCAGACCGGCTACACCTTC.

This clone is medium-sized in the sample. The J gene is TRBJ2-5, the V gene TRBV7-2, with 10 bases identical to TRBD2. J was trimmed by 5 bases and V by 4 bases; bases with no gene match: 19. CDR3 length equals 19 residues. The germline V gene has CDR1 SGHTA and CDR2 FQGNSA. The CDR3 loop is CASSSMTSGLAGARETQYF. The DNA of the CDR3 is TGTGCCAGCAGCTCGATGACCTCAGGGCTAGCGGGAGCTAGGGAGACCCAGTACTTC.

The chain joins TRBV11-2 to TRBJ2-3; D is ambiguous. CDR3 size: 13 residues. V was shortened by 3 bases and J by 5 bases, with 9 bases between the two germline ends. The V gene's germline CDR1 is SGHAT and CDR2 FQNNGV. CDR3 in DNA: TGTGCCAGCAGCTTCCTGCGCGGAGATACGCAGTATTTT. Translating it yields CASSFLRGDTQYF.

This clone was seen only a few times. This chain joins TRBV24-1 and TRBJ2-1; the D gene is possibly TRBD1 (6 bases). This CDR3 region has 15 residues. Germline V lookup: CDR1 KGHDR, CDR2 SFDVKD. Trimming stripped 4 bases from V and 2 bases from J, with 11 bases between. The CDR3 DNA reads TGTGCCACCAGTGAGCAATCAGGGGCCTACAATGAGCAGTTCTTC. Its translation is CATSEQSGAYNEQFF.

The sample holds a few counts of this clone. The chain has TRBV10-3 and TRBJ2-2, with 12 bases identical to TRBD1. Germline assignment: CDR1 ENHRY and CDR2 SYGVKD. The ends lost 3 bases at V and 6 bases at J; junction bases unmatched: 5. The CDR3 is 16 amino acids. The CDR3: CAISDGDRGLAGELFF. The CDR3 nucleotides read TGTGCCATCAGTGATGGGGACAGGGGGCTAGCCGGGGAGCTGTTTTTT.

This clone was recorded many times. The chain has TRBV7-9 and TRBJ1-1, with TRBD1 matching 7 bases. Germline lookup yields CDR1 SEHNR and CDR2 FQNEAQ (reference sequence). V was pared by 4 bases and J by 3 bases, with 5 bases of the junction left unmatched. There are 14 residues in the CDR3. In nucleotides, the CDR3 is TGTGCCAGCAGCTCCCAAGGGGGCCACACTGAAGCTTTCTTT. Translation: CASSSQGGHTEAFF.

This clone has only a few counts. The rearrangement links TRBV6-1 to TRBJ2-7; 8 bases line up with TRBD2. J was trimmed by 3 bases and V by 7 bases; bases with no gene match: 8. CDR3 length: 14 residues. CDR1 and CDR2 from the germline V gene are MNHNS and SASEGT. CDR3 nucleotide sequence: TGTGCCAGCACCCCGGGACTAGAGGGCTACGAGCAGTACTTC. Amino acids: CASTPGLEGYEQYF.

By share, this clone ranks as medium-sized. V is TRBV6-1 and J is TRBJ1-5, with no clear D. This CDR3 is 15 amino acids long. The germline V gene has CDR1 MNHNS and CDR2 SASEGT. V dropped 6 bases and J dropped 4 bases, with 16 bases sitting between them. For the CDR3, the DNA is TGTGCCAGCAGCCGGACCCATCGAGGGAATCAGCCCCAGCATTTT. This encodes CASSRTHRGNQPQHF.

The gene calls are TRBV6-5 and TRBJ2-7, with a tentative D call TRBD1 (5 bases). The V end was cut by 4 bases, the J end by 0 bases, with 13 bases between. CDR1 MNHEY and CDR2 SVGAGI come from the germline V gene. CDR3 size: 15 residues. As DNA, the CDR3 is TGTGCCAGCAGTTCCCAGGGCAGTGGCTCCTACGAGCAGTACTTC. Residues: CASSSQGSGSYEQYF.

J is TRBJ2-7 and V is TRBV11-2; 7 bases are shared with TRBD1. Germline assignment: CDR1 SGHAT and CDR2 FQNNGV. The CDR3 covers 13 residues. The V gene end was trimmed by 0 bases and the J gene end by 6 bases; junction bases not matched to a gene: 2. CDR3 DNA: TGTGCCAGCAGCTTAGAAGCAGGGGGCGAGCAGTACTTC. It is translated as CASSLEAGGEQYF. The full variable domain, its missing parts supplied by reference TRBV11-2 and TRBJ2-7, is EAGVAQSPRYKIIEKRQSVAFWCNPISGHATLYWYQQILGQGPKLLIQFQNNGVVDDSQLPKDRFSAERLKGVDSTLKIQPAKLEDSAVYLCASSLEAGGEQYFGPGTRLTVT.

This clone was picked up a small number of times. The chain recombines TRBV12-3 or TRBV12-4 with TRBJ2-7; TRBD1 matches at 11 bases. CDR3 length: 16 amino acids. V dropped 10 bases and J dropped 3; count of bases not matched to a gene: 14. For the CDR3, the DNA is TGTGCCACCGGGACAGGGGGACCAGTTGGGGGCTACGAGCAGTACTTC. It specifies CATGTGGPVGGYEQYF.